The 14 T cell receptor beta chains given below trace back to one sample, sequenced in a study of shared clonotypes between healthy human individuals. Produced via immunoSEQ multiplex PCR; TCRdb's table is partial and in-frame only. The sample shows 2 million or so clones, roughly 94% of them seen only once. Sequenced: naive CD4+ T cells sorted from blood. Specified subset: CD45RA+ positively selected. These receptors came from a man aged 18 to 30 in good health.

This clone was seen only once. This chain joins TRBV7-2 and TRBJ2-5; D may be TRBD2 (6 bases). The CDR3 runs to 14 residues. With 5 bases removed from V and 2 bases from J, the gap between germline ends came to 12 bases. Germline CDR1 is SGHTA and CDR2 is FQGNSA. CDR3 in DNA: TGTGCCAGCAGCCGGGACTTATTGCAAGAGACCCAGTACTTC. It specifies CASSRDLLQETQYF.

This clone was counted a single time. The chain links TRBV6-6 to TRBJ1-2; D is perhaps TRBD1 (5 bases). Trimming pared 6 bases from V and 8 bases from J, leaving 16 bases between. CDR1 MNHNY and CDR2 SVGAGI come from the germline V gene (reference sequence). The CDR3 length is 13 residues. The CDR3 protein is CASSQTDTYGYTF. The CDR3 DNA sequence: TGTGCCAGCAGCCAGACAGATACGTACGGCTACACCTTC.

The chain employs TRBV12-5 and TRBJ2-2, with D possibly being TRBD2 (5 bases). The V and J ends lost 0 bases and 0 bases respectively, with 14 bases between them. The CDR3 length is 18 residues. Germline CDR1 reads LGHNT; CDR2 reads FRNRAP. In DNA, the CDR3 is TGTGCTAGTGGTTTGGTACTAGGGCCACTAGCGAACACCGGGGAGCTGTTTTTT. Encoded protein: CASGLVLGPLANTGELFF.

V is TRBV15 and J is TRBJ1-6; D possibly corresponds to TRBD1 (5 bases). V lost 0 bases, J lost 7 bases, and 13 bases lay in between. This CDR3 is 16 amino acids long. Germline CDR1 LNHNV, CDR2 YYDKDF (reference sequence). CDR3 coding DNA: TGTGCCACCAGCAGAGAGGCCCGGGGCACAAATTCACCCCTCCACTTT. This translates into CATSREARGTNSPLHF.

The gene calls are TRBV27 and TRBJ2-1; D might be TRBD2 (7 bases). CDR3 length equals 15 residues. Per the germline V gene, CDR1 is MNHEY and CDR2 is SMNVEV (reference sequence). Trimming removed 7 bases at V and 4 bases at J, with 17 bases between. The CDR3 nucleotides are TGTGCCAGCACCCCCCCGGGGGGCCCATACAATGAGCAGTTCTTC. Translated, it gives CASTPPGGPYNEQFF.

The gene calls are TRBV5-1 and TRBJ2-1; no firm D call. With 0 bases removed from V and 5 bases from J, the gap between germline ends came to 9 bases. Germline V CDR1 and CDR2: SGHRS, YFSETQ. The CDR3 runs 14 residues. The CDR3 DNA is TGCGCCAGCAGCTTGGGAGACCAAAACAATGAGCAGTTCTTC. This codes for CASSLGDQNNEQFF. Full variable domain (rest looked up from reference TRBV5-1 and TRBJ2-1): KAGVTQTPRYLIKTRGQQVTLSCSPISGHRSVSWYQQTPGQGLQFLFEYFSETQRNKGNFPGRFSGRQFSNSRSEMNVSTLELGDSALYLCASSLGDQNNEQFFGPGTRLTVL.

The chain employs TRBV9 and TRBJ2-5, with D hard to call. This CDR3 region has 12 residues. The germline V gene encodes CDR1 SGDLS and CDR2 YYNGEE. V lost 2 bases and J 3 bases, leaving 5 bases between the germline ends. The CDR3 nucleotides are TGTGCCAGCAGCGTCAACGAAGAGACCCAGTACTTC. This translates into CASSVNEETQYF.

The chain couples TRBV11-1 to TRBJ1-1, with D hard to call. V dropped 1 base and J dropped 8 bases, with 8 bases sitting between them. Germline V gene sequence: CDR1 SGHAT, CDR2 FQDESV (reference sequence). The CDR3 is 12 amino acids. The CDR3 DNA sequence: TGTGCCAGCAGCTTAGTGGGGAACGAAGCTTTCTTT. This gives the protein CASSLVGNEAFF.

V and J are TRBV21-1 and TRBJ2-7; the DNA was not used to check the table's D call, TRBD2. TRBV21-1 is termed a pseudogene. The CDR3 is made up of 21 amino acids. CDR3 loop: CASSSGTTNCLAGGPWYEQYF. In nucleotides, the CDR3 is TGTGCCAGCAGCTCGGGGACAACTAATTGCTTAGCGGGAGGGCCGTGGTACGAGCAGTACTTC.

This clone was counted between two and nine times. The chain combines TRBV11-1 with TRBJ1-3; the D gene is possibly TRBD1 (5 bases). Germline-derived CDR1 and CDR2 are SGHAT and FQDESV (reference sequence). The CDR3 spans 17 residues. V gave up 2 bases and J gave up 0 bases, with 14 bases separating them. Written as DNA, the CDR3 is TGTGCCAGCAGCTTATCTGGACAACGAGACTCTGGAAACACCATATATTTT. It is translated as CASSLSGQRDSGNTIYF.

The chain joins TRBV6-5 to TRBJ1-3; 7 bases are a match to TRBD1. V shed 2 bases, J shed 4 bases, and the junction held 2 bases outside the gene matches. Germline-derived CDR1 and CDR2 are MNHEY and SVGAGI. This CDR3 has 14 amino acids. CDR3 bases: TGTGCCAGCAGTTACGACAGGGAAGGAAACACCATATATTTT. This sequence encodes CASSYDREGNTIYF.

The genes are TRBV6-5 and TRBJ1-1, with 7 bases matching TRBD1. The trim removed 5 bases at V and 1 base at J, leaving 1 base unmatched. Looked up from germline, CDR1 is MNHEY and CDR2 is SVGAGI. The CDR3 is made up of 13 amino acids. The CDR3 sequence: CASSPGGNTEAFF. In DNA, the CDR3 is TGTGCCAGCAGTCCAGGGGGGAACACTGAAGCTTTCTTT.

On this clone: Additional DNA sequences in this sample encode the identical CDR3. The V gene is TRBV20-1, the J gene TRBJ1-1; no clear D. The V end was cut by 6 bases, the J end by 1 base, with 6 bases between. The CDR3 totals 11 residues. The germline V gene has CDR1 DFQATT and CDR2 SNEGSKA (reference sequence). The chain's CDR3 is CSAGRNTEAFF. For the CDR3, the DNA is TGCAGTGCCGGGCGGAACACTGAAGCTTTCTTT.

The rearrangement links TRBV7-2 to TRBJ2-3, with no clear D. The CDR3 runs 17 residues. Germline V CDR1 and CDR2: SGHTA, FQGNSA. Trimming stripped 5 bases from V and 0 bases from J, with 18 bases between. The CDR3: CASSLRPTGSSTDTQYF. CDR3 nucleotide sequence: TGTGCCAGCAGCCTTCGACCCACCGGTTCTAGCACAGATACGCAGTATTTT.